Each of the 28 T cell receptor beta chains below was sequenced from the same sample in a study of beta chain features in type 1 diabetes. cDNA synthesis used the whole RNA isolate, giving expressed TCRB sequences. Profiled with immunoSEQ multiplex PCR; TCRdb holds only in-frame clones, not every one. This repertoire shows 200,000 to 250,000 clones, approximately 10% found once; its top ten account for roughly 1.3%. The sequenced sample was central memory CD4+ T cells from blood. Receptors originate from a man aged 18 to 29 in good health.

This chain uses TRBV5-1 with TRBJ1-1; D possibly corresponds to TRBD1 (5 bases). The CDR3 sequence is 14 residues long. V lost 1 base and J lost 1, with 8 bases in between. Per germline, CDR1 SGHRS and CDR2 YFSETQ. The CDR3 DNA is TGCGCCAGCAGCTTGACAGGAAGGAACACTGAAGCTTTCTTT. Translation gives CASSLTGRNTEAFF.

This clone was seen a few times. V usage is TRBV18 and J usage is TRBJ2-3; unclear D gene. The CDR3 sequence is 15 residues long. The V gene lost 0 bases and the J gene lost 2 bases, with 9 bases spanning the gap. CDR1 KGHSH and CDR2 LQKENI come from the germline V gene. The CDR3 spells CASSPPSGNTDTQYF. The DNA of the CDR3 is TGTGCCAGCTCACCACCTAGTGGTAACACAGATACGCAGTATTTT.

The chain carries TRBV9 and TRBJ2-1; maybe TRBD2 (6 bases). The CDR3 loop spans 15 amino acids. The germline V gene has CDR1 SGDLS and CDR2 YYNGEE. V was trimmed by 0 bases and J by 2 bases, leaving 9 bases between them. The CDR3 nucleotides read TGTGCCAGCAGCGTAGTCGGAGGGGCCTACAATGAGCAGTTCTTC. Amino acid sequence: CASSVVGGAYNEQFF.

This clone appeared many times. The V gene is TRBV29-1, the J gene TRBJ2-1, with 14 bases aligning to TRBD2. The CDR3 spans 14 residues. Germline V CDR1 and CDR2: SQVTM, ANQGSEA. V lost 3 bases and J lost 7; bases outside the gene matches: 2. The CDR3 sequence: CSVEWTSGRNEQFF. CDR3 nucleotides: TGCAGCGTTGAGTGGACTAGCGGGAGGAATGAGCAGTTCTTC.

CDR3 coding DNA: TGTGCCAGTTACCGACAGGGGCGGCACTATGGCTACACCTTC. Translated, it gives CASYRQGRHYGYTF. The V call is TRBV19, the J call TRBJ1-2; 8 bases line up with TRBD1. From germline, CDR1 is LNHDA and CDR2 SQIVND (reference sequence). With 8 bases clipped from V and 3 bases from J, the junction kept 8 bases outside the gene matches. CDR3 length: 14 amino acids.

This clone occurred a few times. The J gene is TRBJ2-3, the V gene TRBV5-1; tentative D call: TRBD2 (6 bases). Per the germline V gene, CDR1 is SGHRS and CDR2 is YFSETQ. V was cut by 2 bases and J by 2 bases, with 12 bases left in between. This CDR3 contains 15 residues. The CDR3 reads CASSFIGGTTDTQYF. Written as DNA, the CDR3 is TGCGCCAGCAGCTTCATAGGAGGGACCACAGATACGCAGTATTTT.

In this sample, this clone turned up a few times. J is TRBJ1-3 and V is TRBV18; D remains ambiguous. This CDR3 region has 14 residues. V gave up 6 bases and J gave up 0 bases, with 9 bases separating them. CDR1 and CDR2 (germline): KGHSH, LQKENI. The CDR3 nucleotides are TGTGCCAGCTCTCAGGATTACTCTGGAAACACCATATATTTT. This translates into CASSQDYSGNTIYF. Full variable domain (missing parts from reference TRBV18 and TRBJ1-3): NAGVMQNPRHLVRRRGQEARLRCSPMKGHSHVYWYRQLPEEGLKFMVYLQKENIIDESGMPKERFSAEFPKEGPSILRIQQVVRGDSAAYFCASSQDYSGNTIYFGEGSWLTVV.

This clone was picked up many times. V is TRBV11-2 and J is TRBJ2-3; D not resolved. The CDR3 spans 15 residues. V lost 0 bases and J 4 bases, leaving 11 bases between the germline ends. The germline V gene has CDR1 SGHAT and CDR2 FQNNGV. DNA of the CDR3: TGTGCCAGCAGCTTAGATTGGTTAGCAGCAGATACGCAGTATTTT. Residues: CASSLDWLAADTQYF.

This clone has more than one count but fewer than ten. The V call is TRBV28, the J call TRBJ2-5; D is tentatively TRBD1 or TRBD2 (6 bases each). Looked up from germline, CDR1 is MDHEN and CDR2 is SYDVKM. This CDR3 is 13 amino acids long. V lost 4 bases and J 5 bases, leaving 11 bases between the germline ends. The CDR3 spells CASSSPGAETQYF. The DNA for the CDR3 is TGTGCCAGCAGTTCCCCGGGGGCGGAGACCCAGTACTTC.

This clone appeared a few times. The chain joins TRBV29-1 to TRBJ2-2; no clear D. Germline loops: CDR1 SQVTM, CDR2 ANQGSEA. The V and J ends lost 3 bases and 5 bases respectively, with 10 bases between them. The CDR3 runs to 13 residues. As DNA, the CDR3 is TGCAGCGTTGATGCTGGGTGGACCGGGGAGCTGTTTTTT. It specifies CSVDAGWTGELFF.

This clone has more than one count but fewer than ten. This chain links TRBV30 with TRBJ1-1; no clear D gene. This CDR3 comprises 14 residues. V lost 2 bases and J 0 bases, leaving 10 bases between the germline ends. Per germline, CDR1 GTSNPN and CDR2 SVGIG (reference sequence). This chain's CDR3 is CAWSPLSMNTEAFF. The CDR3 nucleotides are TGTGCCTGGAGTCCCCTTTCCATGAACACTGAAGCTTTCTTT.

This rearrangement joins TRBV25-1 to TRBJ2-7; 9 bases map to TRBD2. V shed 5 bases and J 2 bases; nucleotides not matched to a gene: 10. Germline V lookup: CDR1 MGHDK, CDR2 SYGVNS. This CDR3 has 16 amino acids. The CDR3 loop is CASSRYTSGPTYEQYF. The DNA for the CDR3 is TGTGCCAGCAGTCGTTACACTAGCGGGCCTACCTACGAGCAGTACTTC.

There are a few counts of this clone. This chain joins TRBV7-2 and TRBJ2-7, with 10 bases identical to TRBD2. CDR1 is SGHTA, CDR2 FQGNSA, per germline. The ends lost 4 bases at V and 4 bases at J; junction bases unmatched: 10. This CDR3 spans 16 amino acids. CDR3: CASSSIAGGIAYEQYF. CDR3 in DNA: TGTGCCAGCAGCTCAATAGCGGGAGGAATCGCATACGAGCAGTACTTC.

The chain employs TRBV7-2 and TRBJ2-5; a possible D gene is TRBD2 (5 bases). The CDR3 covers 14 residues. Trimming left V 3 bases short and J 2 bases short, with 10 bases between. CDR1 and CDR2 from the germline V gene are SGHTA and FQGNSA. CDR3 bases: TGTGCCAGCAGCTTCCGGGATCAACAAGAGACCCAGTACTTC. Translation gives CASSFRDQQETQYF.

This clone was found a few times. This chain links TRBV7-2 with TRBJ2-4; possibly TRBD1 for D (5 bases). The CDR3 covers 15 residues. Trimming removed 6 bases from V and 0 bases from J, with 12 bases in between. Germline V gene lookup returns CDR1 SGHTA and CDR2 FQGNSA. In DNA form, the CDR3 reads TGTGCCAGCAGACCGAAACAGGAAGCCAAAAACATTCAGTACTTC. Its translation is CASRPKQEAKNIQYF.

This clone was counted many times. This rearrangement joins TRBV10-3 to TRBJ2-5, with D possibly being TRBD1 or TRBD2 (6 bases each). This CDR3 spans 12 amino acids. Trimming removed 8 bases at V and 3 bases at J, with 10 bases between. Germline loops: CDR1 ENHRY, CDR2 SYGVKD. The CDR3 spells CAIEGGKETQYF. CDR3 nucleotides: TGTGCCATCGAGGGGGGAAAAGAGACCCAGTACTTC.

This clone was detected only a few times. The rearrangement uses TRBV29-1 and TRBJ1-1; D may be TRBD1 (5 bases). Trimming removed 4 bases at V and 0 bases at J, with 9 bases between. Per the germline V gene, CDR1 is SQVTM and CDR2 is ANQGSEA. The CDR3 is made up of 13 amino acids. The DNA of the CDR3 is TGCAGCGTTGTGAGGGGCATGAACACTGAAGCTTTCTTT. It specifies CSVVRGMNTEAFF.

The chain recombines TRBV5-1 with TRBJ1-1; 10 bases map to TRBD1. The CDR3 is 14 residues long. The V and J ends lost 5 bases and 4 bases, in that order; junction bases with no gene match: 5. Per germline, CDR1 SGHRS and CDR2 YFSETQ. The CDR3 region is CASSWGQGFTEAFF. The DNA for the CDR3 is TGCGCCAGCAGTTGGGGACAGGGGTTCACTGAAGCTTTCTTT.

The chain combines TRBV4-1 with TRBJ1-4, with TRBD1 matching 10 bases. CDR3 length: 17 residues. Germline assignment: CDR1 MGHRA and CDR2 YSYEKL. The V and J ends lost 4 bases and 7 bases, in that order; junction bases with no gene match: 12. The CDR3 region is CASSPGIVRTGGEKLFF. The CDR3, as DNA: TGCGCCAGCAGCCCAGGGATTGTTCGGACAGGGGGTGAAAAACTGTTTTTT.

This clone occurred a few times. Only one base separates this from a far larger clonotype, so it likely reflects a read error. The J gene is TRBJ2-1, the V gene TRBV30, with TRBD2 matching 12 bases. This CDR3 has 15 residues. CDR1 is GTSNPN, CDR2 SVGIG, per germline (reference sequence). CDR3 loop: CATGPSGRAGNEQFF. In nucleotides, the CDR3 is TGTGCAACGGGGCCTAGCGGGAGGGCCGGGAATGAGCAGTTCTTC.

This clone showed up just a few times. This chain uses TRBV7-2 with TRBJ2-1; unclear D gene. Trimming cost V 1 base and J 9 bases, with 10 bases left between them. Germline CDR1 and CDR2: SGHTA and FQGNSA. The CDR3 sequence is 13 residues long. CDR3 in amino acids: CASSLDRLGEQFF. Written as DNA, the CDR3 is TGTGCCAGCAGCTTAGATCGCCTGGGTGAGCAGTTCTTC.

The rearrangement links TRBV4-1 to TRBJ2-3; 13 bases are a match to TRBD2. Trimming at V came to 1 base and at J to 4 bases, leaving 2 bases not matched to a gene. This CDR3 has 16 residues. The germline V gene has CDR1 MGHRA and CDR2 YSYEKL. The CDR3 DNA reads as TGCGCCAGCAGCCAAGGACTAGCGGGAGGCGCAGATACGCAGTATTTT. It translates to CASSQGLAGGADTQYF.

The CDR3 loop is CAISDQGQGITDTQYF. CDR3 in DNA: TGTGCCATCAGTGACCAGGGACAGGGGATTACGGATACGCAGTATTTT. V and J are TRBV10-3 and TRBJ2-3; 10 bases align to TRBD1. Germline CDR1 reads ENHRY; CDR2 reads SYGVKD. The V segment lost 3 bases and the J segment 6 bases; nucleotides outside the gene matches: 9. The CDR3 runs 16 residues.

This clone was found a few times. The chain couples TRBV27 to TRBJ2-1, with D tentatively TRBD2 (6 bases). Germline V gene lookup returns CDR1 MNHEY and CDR2 SMNVEV (reference sequence). The CDR3 extends over 17 amino acids. With 5 bases removed from V and 9 bases from J, the gap between germline ends came to 26 bases. CDR3 bases: TGTGCCAGCAGTCGAGCCAGGGTAGGAGGACTACATGGTGAGCAGTTCTTC. It codes for CASSRARVGGLHGEQFF.

The chain joins TRBV4-2 to TRBJ1-4; D call uncertain. From germline, CDR1 is LGHNA and CDR2 YNFKEQ. V gave up 1 base and J gave up 0 bases, with 9 bases separating them. CDR3 length: 16 residues. The CDR3 bases are TGTGCCAGCAGCCAAGCGACGGGAGCAACTAATGAAAAACTGTTTTTT. Encoded protein: CASSQATGATNEKLFF.

A few counts support this clone. The chain joins TRBV30 to TRBJ1-2; a possible D gene is TRBD1 (5 bases). This CDR3 comprises 12 residues. CDR1 is GTSNPN and CDR2 is SVGIG in the germline V gene (reference sequence). The germline V and J ends were trimmed by 4 bases and 4 bases, with 10 bases remaining between them. The DNA for the CDR3 is TGTGCCTGGACAGAAGGGGCCTATGGCTACACCTTC. Its translation is CAWTEGAYGYTF.

The chain uses TRBV28 and TRBJ2-7; D might be TRBD2 (6 bases). V lost 3 bases, J lost 0 bases, and 9 bases lay in between. Per germline, CDR1 MDHEN and CDR2 SYDVKM. The CDR3 runs to 14 residues. CDR3: CASSFQLASYEQYF. The CDR3 region has the DNA TGTGCCAGCAGTTTTCAACTAGCCTCCTACGAGCAGTACTTC.

The chain joins TRBV6-5 to TRBJ2-7; TRBD1 or TRBD2 may be the D gene (5 bases each). CDR3 length: 15 amino acids. The V and J ends lost 4 bases and 6 bases respectively, with 19 bases between them. The V gene's germline CDR1 is MNHEY and CDR2 SVGAGI. Here the CDR3 DNA reads TGTGCCAGCAGTTCCACACCGCAGGGAGATAGCGAGCAGTACTTC. Translation: CASSSTPQGDSEQYF.